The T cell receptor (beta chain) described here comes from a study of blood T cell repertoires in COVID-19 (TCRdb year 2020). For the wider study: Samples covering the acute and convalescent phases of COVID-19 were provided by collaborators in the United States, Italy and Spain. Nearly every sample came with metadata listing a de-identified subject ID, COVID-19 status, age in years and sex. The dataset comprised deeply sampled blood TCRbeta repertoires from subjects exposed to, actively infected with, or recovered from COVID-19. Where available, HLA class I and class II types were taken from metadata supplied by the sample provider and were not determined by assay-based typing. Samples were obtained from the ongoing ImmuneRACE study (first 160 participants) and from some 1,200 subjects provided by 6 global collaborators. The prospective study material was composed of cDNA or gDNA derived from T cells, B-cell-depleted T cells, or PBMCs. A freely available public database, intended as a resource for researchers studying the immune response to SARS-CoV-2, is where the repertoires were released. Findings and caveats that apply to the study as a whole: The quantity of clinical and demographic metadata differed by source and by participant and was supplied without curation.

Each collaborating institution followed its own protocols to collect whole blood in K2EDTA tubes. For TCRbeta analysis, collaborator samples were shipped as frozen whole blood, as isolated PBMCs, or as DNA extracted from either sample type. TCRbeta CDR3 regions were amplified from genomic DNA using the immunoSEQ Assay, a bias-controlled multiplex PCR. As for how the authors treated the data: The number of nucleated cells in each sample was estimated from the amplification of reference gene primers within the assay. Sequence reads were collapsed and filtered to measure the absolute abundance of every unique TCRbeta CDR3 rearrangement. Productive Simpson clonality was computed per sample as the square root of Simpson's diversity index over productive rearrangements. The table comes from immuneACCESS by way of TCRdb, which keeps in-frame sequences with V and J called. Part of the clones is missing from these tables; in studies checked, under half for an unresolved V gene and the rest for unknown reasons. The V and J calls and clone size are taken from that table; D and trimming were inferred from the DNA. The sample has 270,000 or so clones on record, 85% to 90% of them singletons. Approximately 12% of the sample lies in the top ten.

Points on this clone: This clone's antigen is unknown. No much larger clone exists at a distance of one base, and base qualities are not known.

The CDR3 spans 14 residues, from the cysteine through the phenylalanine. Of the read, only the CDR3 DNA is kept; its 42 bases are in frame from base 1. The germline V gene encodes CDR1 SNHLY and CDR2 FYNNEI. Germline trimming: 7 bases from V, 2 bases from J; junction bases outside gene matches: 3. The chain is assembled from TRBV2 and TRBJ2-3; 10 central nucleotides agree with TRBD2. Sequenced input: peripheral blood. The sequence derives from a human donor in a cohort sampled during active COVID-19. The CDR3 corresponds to CASTGLANTDTQYF. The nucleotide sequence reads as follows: TGTGCCAGCACGGGACTAGCGAACACAGATACGCAGTATTTT.